This entry describes one T cell receptor (delta chain). The data derive from a study of delta chains in infants with herpesvirus infections. Gamma-chain- and delta-chain-specific primers converted PBMC RNA into TCR cDNA. TCRdb reran clone calling via CATT on the RT-PCR reads. The data hold 650 to 950 delta-chain clones, with roughly 42% observed a single time. V trimming: 2 bases; J trimming: 0 bases; junction bases outside the gene matches: 22. Germline V gene data show CDR1 as TSWWSYY and CDR2 as QGS. This CDR3 region has 22 residues. The sequence was collected from a human donor who was a Ugandan infant, either HIV-exposed or HIV-unexposed (not recorded which). The sample in question was peripheral blood, obtained at time point 3 of longitudinal follow-up. V gene TRDV1 combines with J gene TRDJ1, with 9 bases matching TRDD3. CDR3 residues: CALGEYRVLPVLGDRYTDKLIF. For the CDR3, the DNA is TGTGCTCTTGGGGAATACCGGGTCCTGCCGGTACTGGGGGACCGATACACCGATAAACTCATCTTT.